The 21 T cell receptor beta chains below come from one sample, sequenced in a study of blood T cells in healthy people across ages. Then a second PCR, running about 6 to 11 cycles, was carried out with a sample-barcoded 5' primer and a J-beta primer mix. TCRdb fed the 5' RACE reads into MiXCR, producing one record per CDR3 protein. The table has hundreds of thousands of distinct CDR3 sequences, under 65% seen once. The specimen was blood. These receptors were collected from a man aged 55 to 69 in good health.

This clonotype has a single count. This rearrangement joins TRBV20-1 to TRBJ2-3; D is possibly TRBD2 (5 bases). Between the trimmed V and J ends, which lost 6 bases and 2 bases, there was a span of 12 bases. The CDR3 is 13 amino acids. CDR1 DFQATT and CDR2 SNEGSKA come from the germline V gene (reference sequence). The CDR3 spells CSAGIRLTDTQYF. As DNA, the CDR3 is TGCAGTGCCGGGATTAGGCTCACAGATACGCAGTATTTT.

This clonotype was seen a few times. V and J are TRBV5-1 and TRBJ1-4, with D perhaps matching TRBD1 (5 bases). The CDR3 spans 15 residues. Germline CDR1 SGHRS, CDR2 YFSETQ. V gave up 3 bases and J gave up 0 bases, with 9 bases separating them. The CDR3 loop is CASSSTTATNEKLFF. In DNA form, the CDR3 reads TGCGCCAGCAGCTCCACGACAGCAACTAATGAAAAACTGTTTTTT.

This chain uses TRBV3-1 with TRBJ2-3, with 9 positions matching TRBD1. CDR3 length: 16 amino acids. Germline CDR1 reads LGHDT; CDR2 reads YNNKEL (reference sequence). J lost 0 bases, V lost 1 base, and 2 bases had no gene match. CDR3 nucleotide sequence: TGTGCCAGCAGCCAAGGGACAGGGGCTAGCACAGATACGCAGTATTTT. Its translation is CASSQGTGASTDTQYF.

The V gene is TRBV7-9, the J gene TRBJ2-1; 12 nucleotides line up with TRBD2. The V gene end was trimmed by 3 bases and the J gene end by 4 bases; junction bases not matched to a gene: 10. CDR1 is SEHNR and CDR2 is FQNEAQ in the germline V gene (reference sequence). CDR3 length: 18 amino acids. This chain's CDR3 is CASSLGRRLAGDYNEQFF. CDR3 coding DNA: TGTGCCAGCAGCTTGGGTAGGCGACTAGCGGGGGATTACAATGAGCAGTTCTTC.

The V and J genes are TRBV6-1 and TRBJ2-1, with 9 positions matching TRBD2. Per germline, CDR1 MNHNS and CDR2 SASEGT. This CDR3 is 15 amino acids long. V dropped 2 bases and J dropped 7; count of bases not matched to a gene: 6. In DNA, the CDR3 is TGTGCCAGCAGTGAACCGGGACTAGCTCCTAATGAGCAGTTCTTC. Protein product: CASSEPGLAPNEQFF.

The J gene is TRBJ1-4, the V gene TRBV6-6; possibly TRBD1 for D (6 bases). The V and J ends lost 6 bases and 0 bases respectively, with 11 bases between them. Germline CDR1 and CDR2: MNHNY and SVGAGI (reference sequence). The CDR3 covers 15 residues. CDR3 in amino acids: CASRKQGTTNEKLFF. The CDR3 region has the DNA TGTGCCAGCAGGAAACAGGGCACAACTAATGAAAAACTGTTTTTT.

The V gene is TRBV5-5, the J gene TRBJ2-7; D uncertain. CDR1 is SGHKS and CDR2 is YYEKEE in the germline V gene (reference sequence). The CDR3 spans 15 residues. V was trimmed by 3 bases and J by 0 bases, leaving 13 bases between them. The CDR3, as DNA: TGTGCCAGCAGCTCGGACGGATTAAGCTCCTACGAGCAGTACTTC. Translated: CASSSDGLSSYEQYF.

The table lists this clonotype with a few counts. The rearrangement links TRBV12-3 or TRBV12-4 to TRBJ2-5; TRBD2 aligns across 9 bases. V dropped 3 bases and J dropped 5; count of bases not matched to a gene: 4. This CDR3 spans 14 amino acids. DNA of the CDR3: TGTGCCAGCAGTTTGCGGGGGGGCGAGGAGACCCAGTACTTC. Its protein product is CASSLRGGEETQYF.

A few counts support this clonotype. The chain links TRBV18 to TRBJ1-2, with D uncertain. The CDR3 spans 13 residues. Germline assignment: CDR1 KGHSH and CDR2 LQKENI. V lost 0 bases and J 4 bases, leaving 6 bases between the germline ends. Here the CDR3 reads CASSPPDGYGYTF. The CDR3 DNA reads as TGTGCCAGCTCACCACCCGACGGCTATGGCTACACCTTC.

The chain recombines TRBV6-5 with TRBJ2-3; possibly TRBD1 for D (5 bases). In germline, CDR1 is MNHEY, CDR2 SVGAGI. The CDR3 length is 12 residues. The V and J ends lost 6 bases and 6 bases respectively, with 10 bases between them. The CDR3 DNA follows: TGTGCCAGCAGAGGGGCGCGGGATACGCAGTATTTT. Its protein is CASRGARDTQYF.

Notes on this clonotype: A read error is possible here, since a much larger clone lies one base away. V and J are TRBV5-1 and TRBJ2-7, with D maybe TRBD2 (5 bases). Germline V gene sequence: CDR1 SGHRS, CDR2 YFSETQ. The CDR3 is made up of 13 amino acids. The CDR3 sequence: CTSSLSGSYEQYF. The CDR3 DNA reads TGCACCAGCAGCTTAAGCGGTTCCTACGAGCAGTACTTC.

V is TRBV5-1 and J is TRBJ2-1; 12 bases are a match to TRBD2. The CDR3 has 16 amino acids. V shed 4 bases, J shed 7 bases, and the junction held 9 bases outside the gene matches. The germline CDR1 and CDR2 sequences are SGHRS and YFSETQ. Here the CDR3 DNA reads TGCGCCAGCAGCATAACAACTAGCGGGGGGTTGAATGAGCAGTTCTTC. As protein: CASSITTSGGLNEQFF. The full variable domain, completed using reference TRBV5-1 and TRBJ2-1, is KAGVTQTPRYLIKTRGQQVTLSCSPISGHRSVSWYQQTPGQGLQFLFEYFSETQRNKGNFPGRFSGRQFSNSRSEMNVSTLELGDSALYLCASSITTSGGLNEQFFGPGTRLTVL.

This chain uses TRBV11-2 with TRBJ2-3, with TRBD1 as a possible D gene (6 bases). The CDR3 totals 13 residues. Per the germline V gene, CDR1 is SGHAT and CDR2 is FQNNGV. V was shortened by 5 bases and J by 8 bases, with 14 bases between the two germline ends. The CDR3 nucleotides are TGTGCCAGCAGCCCCCAGACAGGAGGTACGCAGTATTTT. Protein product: CASSPQTGGTQYF.

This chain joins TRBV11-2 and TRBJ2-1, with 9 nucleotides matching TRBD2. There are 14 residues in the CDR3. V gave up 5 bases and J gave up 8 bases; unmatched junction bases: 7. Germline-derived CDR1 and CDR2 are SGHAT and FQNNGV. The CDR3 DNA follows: TGTGCCAGCAGCAGTGAGCGGGGGGCCGATGAGCAGTTCTTC. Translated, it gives CASSSERGADEQFF.

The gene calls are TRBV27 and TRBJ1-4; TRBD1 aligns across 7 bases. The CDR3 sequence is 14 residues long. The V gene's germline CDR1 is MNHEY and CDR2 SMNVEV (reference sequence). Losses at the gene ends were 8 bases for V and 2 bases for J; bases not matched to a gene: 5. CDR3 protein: CASGETGTNEKLFF. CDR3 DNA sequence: TGTGCCAGCGGGGAGACAGGGACTAATGAAAAACTGTTTTTT.

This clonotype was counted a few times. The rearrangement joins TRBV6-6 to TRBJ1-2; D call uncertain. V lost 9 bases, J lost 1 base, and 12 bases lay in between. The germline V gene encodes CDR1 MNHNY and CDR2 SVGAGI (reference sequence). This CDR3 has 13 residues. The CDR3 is CASAWRDNYGYTF. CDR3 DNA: TGTGCCAGTGCGTGGAGGGATAACTATGGCTACACCTTC.

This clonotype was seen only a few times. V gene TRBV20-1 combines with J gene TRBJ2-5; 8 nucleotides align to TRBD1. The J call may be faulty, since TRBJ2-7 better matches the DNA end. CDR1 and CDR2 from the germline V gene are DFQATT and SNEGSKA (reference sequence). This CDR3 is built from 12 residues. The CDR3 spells CSARQGAYEQYF. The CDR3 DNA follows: TGCAGTGCTAGGCAGGGGGCGTACGAGCAGTACTTC.

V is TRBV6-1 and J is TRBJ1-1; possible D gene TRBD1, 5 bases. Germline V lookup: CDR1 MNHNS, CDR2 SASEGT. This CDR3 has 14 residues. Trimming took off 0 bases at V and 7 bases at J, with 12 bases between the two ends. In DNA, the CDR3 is TGTGCCAGCAGTGAAGCACCAGGGCGCGGTGAAGCTTTCTTT. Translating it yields CASSEAPGRGEAFF.

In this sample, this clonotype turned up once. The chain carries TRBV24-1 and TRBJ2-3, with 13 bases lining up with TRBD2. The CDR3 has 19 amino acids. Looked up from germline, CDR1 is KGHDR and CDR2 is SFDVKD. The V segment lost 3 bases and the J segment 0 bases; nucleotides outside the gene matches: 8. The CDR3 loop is CATSDGLGLAGPSTDTQYF. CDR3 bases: TGTGCCACCAGTGATGGACTGGGACTAGCGGGACCCAGCACAGATACGCAGTATTTT.

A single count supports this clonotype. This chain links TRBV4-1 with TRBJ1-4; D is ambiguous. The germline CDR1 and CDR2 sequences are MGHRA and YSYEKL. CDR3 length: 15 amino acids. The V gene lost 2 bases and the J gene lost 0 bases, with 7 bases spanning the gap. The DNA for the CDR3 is TGCGCCAGCAGCCAACGGTCGTCAACTAATGAAAAACTGTTTTTT. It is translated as CASSQRSSTNEKLFF.

CDR3 coding DNA: TGCGCCAGCAGCTTGGCCGGACAGAAAAATCAGCCCCAGCATTTT. Protein: CASSLAGQKNQPQHF. The gene calls are TRBV5-1 and TRBJ1-5; D might be TRBD1 (6 bases). This CDR3 is built from 15 residues. Germline CDR1 reads SGHRS; CDR2 reads YFSETQ. V dropped 0 bases and J dropped 4 bases, with 11 bases sitting between them.